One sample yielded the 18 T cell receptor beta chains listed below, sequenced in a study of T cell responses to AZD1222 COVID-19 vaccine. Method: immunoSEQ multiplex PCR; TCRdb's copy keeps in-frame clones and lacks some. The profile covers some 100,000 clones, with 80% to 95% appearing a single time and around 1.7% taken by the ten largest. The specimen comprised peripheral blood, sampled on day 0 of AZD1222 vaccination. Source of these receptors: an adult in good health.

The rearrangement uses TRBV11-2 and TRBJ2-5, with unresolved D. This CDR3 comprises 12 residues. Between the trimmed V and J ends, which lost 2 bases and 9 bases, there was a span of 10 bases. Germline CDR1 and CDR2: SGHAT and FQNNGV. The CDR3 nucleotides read TGTGCCAGCAGCTTATCGGACCGGGCCCAGTACTTC. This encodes CASSLSDRAQYF.

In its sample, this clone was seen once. CDR3 bases: TGCGCCAGCAGCCAAGAATCACAGGGGAGTGGAAACACCATATATTTT. It codes for CASSQESQGSGNTIYF. The V and J genes are TRBV4-1 and TRBJ1-3; 7 bases are a match to TRBD1. This CDR3 spans 16 amino acids. With 0 bases clipped from V and 3 bases from J, the junction kept 5 bases outside the gene matches. CDR1 and CDR2 (germline): MGHRA, YSYEKL.

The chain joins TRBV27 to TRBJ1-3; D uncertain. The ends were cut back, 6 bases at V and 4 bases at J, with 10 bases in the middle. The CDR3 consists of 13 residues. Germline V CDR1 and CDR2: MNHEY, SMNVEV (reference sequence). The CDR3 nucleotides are TGTGCCAGCAGCTCTGGGGTGGGAAACACCATATATTTT. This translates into CASSSGVGNTIYF.

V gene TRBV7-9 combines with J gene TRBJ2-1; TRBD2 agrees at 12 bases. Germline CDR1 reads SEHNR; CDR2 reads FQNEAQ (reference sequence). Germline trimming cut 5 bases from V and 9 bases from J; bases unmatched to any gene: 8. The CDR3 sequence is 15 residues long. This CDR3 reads CASSAPSGRAPEQFF. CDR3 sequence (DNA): TGTGCCAGCAGCGCCCCTAGCGGGAGGGCCCCTGAGCAGTTCTTC.

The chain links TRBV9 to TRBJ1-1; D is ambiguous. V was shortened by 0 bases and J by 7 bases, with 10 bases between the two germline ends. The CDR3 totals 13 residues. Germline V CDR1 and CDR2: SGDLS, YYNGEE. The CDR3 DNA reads TGTGCCAGCAGCGTAGGTACAGCAAATGAAGCTTTCTTT. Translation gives CASSVGTANEAFF.

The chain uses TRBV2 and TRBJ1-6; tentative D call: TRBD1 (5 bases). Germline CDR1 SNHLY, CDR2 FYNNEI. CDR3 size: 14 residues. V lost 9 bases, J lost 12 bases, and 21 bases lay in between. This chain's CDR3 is CASRPGTGVLPLHF. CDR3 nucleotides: TGTGCCAGTCGTCCGGGGACCGGGGTATTACCCCTCCACTTT.

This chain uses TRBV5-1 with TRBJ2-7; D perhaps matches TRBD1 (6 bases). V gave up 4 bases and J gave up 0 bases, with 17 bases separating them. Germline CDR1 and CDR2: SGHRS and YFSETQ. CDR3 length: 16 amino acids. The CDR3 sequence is CASSTQTGRISYEQYF. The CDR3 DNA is TGCGCCAGCAGCACCCAAACAGGGAGAATCTCCTACGAGCAGTACTTC.

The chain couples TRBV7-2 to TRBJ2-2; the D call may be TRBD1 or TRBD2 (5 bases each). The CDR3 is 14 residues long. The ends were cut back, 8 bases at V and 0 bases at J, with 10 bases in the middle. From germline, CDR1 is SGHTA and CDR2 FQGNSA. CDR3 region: CASGGRANTGELFF. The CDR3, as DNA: TGTGCCAGCGGGGGTCGGGCGAACACCGGGGAGCTGTTTTTT.

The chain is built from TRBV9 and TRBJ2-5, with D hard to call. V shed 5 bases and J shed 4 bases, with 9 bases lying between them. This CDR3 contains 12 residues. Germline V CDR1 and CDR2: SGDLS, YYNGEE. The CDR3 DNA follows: TGTGCCAGCAGGGGAAACTCAGAGACCCAGTACTTC. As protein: CASRGNSETQYF.

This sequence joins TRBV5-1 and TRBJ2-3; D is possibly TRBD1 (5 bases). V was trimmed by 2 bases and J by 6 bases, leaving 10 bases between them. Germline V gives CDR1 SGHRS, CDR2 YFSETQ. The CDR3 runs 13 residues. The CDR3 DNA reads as TGCGCCAGCAGCTTTTGGGGCCGGGATACGCAGTATTTT. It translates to CASSFWGRDTQYF.

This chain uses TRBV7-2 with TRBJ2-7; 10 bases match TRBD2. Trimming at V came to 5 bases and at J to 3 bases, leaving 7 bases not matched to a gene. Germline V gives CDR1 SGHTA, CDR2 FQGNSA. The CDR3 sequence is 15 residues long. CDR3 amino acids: CASSLGLAAYYEQYF. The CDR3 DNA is TGTGCCAGCAGCCTAGGACTAGCGGCCTACTACGAGCAGTACTTC.

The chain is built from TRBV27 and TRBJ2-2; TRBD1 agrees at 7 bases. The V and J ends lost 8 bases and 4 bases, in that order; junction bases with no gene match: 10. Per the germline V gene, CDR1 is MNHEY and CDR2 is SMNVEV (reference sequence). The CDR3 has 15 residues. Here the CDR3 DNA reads TGTGCCAGCGCCGGTCGGACAGGTACCACCGGGGAGCTGTTTTTT. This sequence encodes CASAGRTGTTGELFF.

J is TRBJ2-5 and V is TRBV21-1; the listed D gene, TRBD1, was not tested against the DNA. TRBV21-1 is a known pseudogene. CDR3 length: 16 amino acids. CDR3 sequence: CASSKKGRRGRETQYF. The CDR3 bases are TGTGCCAGCAGCAAAAAAGGTCGTAGGGGTAGGGAGACCCAGTACTTC.

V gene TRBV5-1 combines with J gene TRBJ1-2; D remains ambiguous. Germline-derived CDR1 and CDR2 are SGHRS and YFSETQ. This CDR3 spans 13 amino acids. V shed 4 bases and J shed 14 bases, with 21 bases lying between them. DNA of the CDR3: TGCGCCAGCAGCCCACGGGAGGCGGGTTTTTGGACCTTC. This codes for CASSPREAGFWTF.

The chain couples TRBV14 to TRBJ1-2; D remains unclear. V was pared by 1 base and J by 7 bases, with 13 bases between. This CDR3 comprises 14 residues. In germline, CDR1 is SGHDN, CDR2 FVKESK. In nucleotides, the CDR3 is TGTGCCAGCAGCCAAGTCCGGGTTCCTGGTGGCTACACCTTC. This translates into CASSQVRVPGGYTF. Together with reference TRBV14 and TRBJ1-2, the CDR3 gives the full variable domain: EAGVTQFPSHSVIEKGQTVTLRCDPISGHDNLYWYRRVMGKEIKFLLHFVKESKQDESGMPNNRFLAERTGGTYSTLKVQPAELEDSGVYFCASSQVRVPGGYTFGSGTRLTVV.

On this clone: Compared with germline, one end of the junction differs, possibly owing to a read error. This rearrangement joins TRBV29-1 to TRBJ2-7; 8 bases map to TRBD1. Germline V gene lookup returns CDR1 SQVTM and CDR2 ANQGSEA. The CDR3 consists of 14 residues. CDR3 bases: TGCAGCGTCGAAGGGACAGGAAAGGCCTACGAGCAGTACTTC. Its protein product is CSVEGTGKAYEQYF.

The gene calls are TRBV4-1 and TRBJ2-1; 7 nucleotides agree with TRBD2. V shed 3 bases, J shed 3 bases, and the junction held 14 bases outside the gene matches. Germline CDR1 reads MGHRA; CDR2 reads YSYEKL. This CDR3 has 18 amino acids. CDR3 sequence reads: CASSHPSGLADLYNEQFF. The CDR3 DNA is TGCGCCAGCAGCCACCCCTCGGGTCTAGCGGACCTCTACAATGAGCAGTTCTTC.

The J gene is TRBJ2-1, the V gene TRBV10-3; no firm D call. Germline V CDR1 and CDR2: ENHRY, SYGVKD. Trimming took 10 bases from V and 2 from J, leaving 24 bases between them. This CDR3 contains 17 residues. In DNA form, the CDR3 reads TGTGCCACCTGTACGCCCGACGGAAAACAACCCTACAATGAGCAGTTCTTC. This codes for CATCTPDGKQPYNEQFF.